This T cell receptor beta chain was obtained from a study of cytotoxic CD8 clonotypes in ibrutinib-treated CLL. Study background: The subjects consisted of about 10 relapsed/refractory and 15 treatment-naive individuals, with some 17 IGHV unmutated. Study-level points and caveats: Sustained-remission and progressing patients were not sampled at matched times. Elevated clonality accompanied ibrutinib response, with a return toward baseline values at progression.

The targeted sequencing depth was 1 in 200,000 to 1 in 1 million T cells. This table comes from immunoSEQ multiplex PCR, and its TCRdb copy is limited to in-frame clones, with some not included. Seen here are a few hundred thousand clones, roughly 71% observed once, and the top ten hold roughly 6.3%. V dropped 1 base and J dropped 11 bases, with 12 bases sitting between them. The CDR3 contains 13 residues. From germline, CDR1 is SNHLY and CDR2 FYNNEI. With regard to this clone: The antigen is not known.

J is TRBJ1-5 and V is TRBV2, with no clear D. Specimen: PBMCs, collected after 36 months of ibrutinib treatment. This clonotype was obtained from a human donor with chronic lymphocytic leukemia. The CDR3: CASSEGPQQTQHF. CDR3 coding DNA: TGTGCCAGCAGTGAAGGGCCCCAGCAAACCCAGCATTTT.